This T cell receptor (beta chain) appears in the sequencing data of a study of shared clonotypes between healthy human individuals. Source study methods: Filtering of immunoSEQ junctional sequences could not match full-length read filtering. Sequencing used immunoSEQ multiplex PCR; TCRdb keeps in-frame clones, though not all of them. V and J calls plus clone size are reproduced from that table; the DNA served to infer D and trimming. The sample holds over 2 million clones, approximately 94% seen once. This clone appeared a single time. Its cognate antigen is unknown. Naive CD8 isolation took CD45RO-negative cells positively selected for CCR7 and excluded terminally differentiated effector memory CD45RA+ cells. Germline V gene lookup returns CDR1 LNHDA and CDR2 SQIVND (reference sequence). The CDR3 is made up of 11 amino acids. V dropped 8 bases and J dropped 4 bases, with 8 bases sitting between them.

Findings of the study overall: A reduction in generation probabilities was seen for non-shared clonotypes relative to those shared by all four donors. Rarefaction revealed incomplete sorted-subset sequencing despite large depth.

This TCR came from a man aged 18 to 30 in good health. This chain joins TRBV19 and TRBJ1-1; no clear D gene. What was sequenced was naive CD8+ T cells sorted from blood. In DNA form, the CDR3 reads TGTGCCAGTTGGAGAAGCACTGAAGCTTTCTTT. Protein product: CASWRSTEAFF.